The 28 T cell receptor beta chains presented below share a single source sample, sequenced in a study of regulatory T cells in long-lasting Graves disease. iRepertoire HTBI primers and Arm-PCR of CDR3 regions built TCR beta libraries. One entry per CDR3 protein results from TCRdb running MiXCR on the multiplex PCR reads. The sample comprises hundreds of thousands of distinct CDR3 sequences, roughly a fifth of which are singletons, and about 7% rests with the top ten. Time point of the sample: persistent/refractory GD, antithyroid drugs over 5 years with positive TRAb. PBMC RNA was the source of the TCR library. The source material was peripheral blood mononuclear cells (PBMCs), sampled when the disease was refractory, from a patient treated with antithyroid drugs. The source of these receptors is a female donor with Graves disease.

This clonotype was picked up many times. In DNA form, the CDR3 reads TGTGCCAGCAGTTTCCCGCTCTACGAGCAGTACTTC. Translating it yields CASSFPLYEQYF. V gene TRBV28 combines with J gene TRBJ2-7; D is ambiguous. The CDR3 totals 12 residues. The germline V gene encodes CDR1 MDHEN and CDR2 SYDVKM. V shed 3 bases and J shed 3 bases, with 6 bases lying between them. The full variable domain, in which reference TRBV28 and TRBJ2-7 provide the parts outside the CDR3, is DVKVTQSSRYLVKRTGEKVFLECVQDMDHENMFWYRQDPGLGLRLIYFSYDVKMKEKGDIPEGYSVSREKKERFSLILESASTNQTSMYLCASSFPLYEQYFGPGTRLTVT.

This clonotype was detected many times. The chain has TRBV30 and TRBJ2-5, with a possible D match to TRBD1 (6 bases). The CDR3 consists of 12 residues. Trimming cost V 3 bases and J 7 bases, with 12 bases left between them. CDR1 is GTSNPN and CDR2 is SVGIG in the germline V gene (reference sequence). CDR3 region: CAWSGQRLTQYF. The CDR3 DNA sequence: TGTGCCTGGAGCGGACAGAGGCTGACCCAGTACTTC.

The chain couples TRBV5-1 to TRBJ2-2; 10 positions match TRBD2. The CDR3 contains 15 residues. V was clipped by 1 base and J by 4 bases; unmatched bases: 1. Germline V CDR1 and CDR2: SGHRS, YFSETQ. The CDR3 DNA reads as TGCGCCAGCAGCTTGACTAGCGGGACCACCGGGGAGCTGTTTTTT. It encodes CASSLTSGTTGELFF. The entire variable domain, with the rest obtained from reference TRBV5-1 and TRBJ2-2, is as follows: KAGVTQTPRYLIKTRGQQVTLSCSPISGHRSVSWYQQTPGQGLQFLFEYFSETQRNKGNFPGRFSGRQFSNSRSEMNVSTLELGDSALYLCASSLTSGTTGELFFGEGSRLTVL.

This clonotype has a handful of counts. CDR3 nucleotides: TGTGCCAGTAGTATAAGGGCCTCGGGACAGGACAAGAGGGAGCTGTTTTTT. It codes for CASSIRASGQDKRELFF. The gene calls are TRBV19 and TRBJ2-2; TRBD1 aligns across 8 bases. Trimming removed 2 bases from V and 9 bases from J; junction bases left unmatched: 14. The CDR3 spans 17 residues. Germline CDR1 LNHDA, CDR2 SQIVND (reference sequence).

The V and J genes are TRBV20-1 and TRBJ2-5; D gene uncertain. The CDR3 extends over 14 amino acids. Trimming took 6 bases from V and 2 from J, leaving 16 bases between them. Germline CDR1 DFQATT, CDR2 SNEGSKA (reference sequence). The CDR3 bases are TGCAGTGCCCCTAGAGTTGGGGATCAAGAGACCCAGTACTTC. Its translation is CSAPRVGDQETQYF.

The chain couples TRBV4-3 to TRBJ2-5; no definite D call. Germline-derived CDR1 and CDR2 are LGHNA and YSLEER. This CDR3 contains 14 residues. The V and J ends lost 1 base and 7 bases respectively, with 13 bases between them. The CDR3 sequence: CASSQVAHLGTQYF. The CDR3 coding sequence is TGCGCCAGCAGCCAAGTCGCCCACCTCGGGACCCAGTACTTC.

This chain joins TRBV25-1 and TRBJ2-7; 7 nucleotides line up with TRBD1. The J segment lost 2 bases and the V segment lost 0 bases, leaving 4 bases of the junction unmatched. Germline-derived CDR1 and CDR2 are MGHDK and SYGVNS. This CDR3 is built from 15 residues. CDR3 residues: CASSEYRQGAYEQYF. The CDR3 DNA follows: TGTGCCAGCAGTGAATATCGACAGGGCGCCTACGAGCAGTACTTC.

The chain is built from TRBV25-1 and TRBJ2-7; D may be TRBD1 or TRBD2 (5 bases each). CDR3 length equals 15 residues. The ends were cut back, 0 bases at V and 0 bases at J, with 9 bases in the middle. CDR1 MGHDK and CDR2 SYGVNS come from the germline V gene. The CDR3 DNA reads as TGTGCCAGCAGTGAATATGGGGGTGTCTCCTACGAGCAGTACTTC. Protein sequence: CASSEYGGVSYEQYF.

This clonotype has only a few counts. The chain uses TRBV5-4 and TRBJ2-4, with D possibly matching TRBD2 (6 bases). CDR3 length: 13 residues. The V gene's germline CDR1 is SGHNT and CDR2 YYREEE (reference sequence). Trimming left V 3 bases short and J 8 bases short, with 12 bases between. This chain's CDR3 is CASSWRGEDIQYF. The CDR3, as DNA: TGTGCCAGCAGCTGGAGGGGAGAAGACATTCAGTACTTC.

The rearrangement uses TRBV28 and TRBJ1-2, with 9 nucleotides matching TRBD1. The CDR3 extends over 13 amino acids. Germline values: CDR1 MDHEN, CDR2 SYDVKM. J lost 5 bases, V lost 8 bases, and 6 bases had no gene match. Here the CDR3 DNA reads TGTGCCAGCCTGACAGGGGGGACTTATGGCTACACCTTC. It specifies CASLTGGTYGYTF.

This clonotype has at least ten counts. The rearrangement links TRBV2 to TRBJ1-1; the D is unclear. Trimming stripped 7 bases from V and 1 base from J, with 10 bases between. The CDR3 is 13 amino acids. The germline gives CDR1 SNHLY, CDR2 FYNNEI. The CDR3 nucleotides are TGTGCCAGCATCGCGGCTGAGAACACTGAAGCTTTCTTT. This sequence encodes CASIAAENTEAFF.

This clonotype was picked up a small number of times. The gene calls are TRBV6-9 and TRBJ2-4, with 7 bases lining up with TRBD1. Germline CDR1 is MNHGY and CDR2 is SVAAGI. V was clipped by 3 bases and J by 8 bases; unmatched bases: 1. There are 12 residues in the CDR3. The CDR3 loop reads CASSYTGDIQYF. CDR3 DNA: TGTGCCAGCAGTTACACAGGGGACATTCAGTACTTC.

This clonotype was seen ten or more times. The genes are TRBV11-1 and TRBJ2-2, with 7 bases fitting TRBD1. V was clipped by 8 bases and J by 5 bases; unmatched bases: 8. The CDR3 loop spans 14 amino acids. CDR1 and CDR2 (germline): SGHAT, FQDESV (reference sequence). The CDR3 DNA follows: TGTGCCAGCTCCCGGGACAGCCTTACCGGGGAGCTGTTTTTT. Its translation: CASSRDSLTGELFF.

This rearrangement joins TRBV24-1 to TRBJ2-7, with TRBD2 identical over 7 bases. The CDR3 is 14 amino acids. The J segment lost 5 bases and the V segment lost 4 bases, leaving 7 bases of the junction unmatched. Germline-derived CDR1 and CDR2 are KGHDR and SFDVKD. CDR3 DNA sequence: TGTGCCACCAGTGAGGGAGGGTCCCCGGACGAGCAGTACTTC. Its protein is CATSEGGSPDEQYF.

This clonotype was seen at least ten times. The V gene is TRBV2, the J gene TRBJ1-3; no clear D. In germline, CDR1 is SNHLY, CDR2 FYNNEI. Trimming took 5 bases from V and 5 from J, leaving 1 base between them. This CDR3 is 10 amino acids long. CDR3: CASSRNTIYF. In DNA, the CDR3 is TGTGCCAGCAGTAGAAACACCATATATTTT.

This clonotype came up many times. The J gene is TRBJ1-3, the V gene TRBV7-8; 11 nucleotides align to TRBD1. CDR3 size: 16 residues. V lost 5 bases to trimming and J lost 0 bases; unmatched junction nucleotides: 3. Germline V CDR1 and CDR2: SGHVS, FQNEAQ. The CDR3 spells CASSQGTGGSGNTIYF. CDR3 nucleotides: TGTGCCAGCAGCCAGGGGACAGGGGGCTCTGGAAACACCATATATTTT. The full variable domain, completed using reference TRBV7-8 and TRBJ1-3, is GAGVSQSPRYKVAKRGQDVALRCDPISGHVSLFWYQQALGQGPEFLTYFQNEAQLDKSGLPSDRFFAERPEGSVSTLKIQRTQQEDSAVYLCASSQGTGGSGNTIYFGEGSWLTVV.

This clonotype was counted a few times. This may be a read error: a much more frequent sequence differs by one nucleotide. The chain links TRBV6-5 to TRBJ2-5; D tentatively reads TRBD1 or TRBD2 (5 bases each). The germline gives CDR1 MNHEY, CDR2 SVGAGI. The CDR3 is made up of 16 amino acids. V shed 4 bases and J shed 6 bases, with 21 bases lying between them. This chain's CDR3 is CASSFVQQGTGKTQYF. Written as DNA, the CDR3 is TGTGCCAGCAGTTTTGTGCAGCAGGGCACGGGAAAGACCCAGTACTTC.

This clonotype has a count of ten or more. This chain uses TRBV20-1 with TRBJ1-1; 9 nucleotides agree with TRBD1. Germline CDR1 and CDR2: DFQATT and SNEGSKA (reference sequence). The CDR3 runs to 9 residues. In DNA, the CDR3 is TGCAGGTCGACAGGGGGAGCTTTCTTT. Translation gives CRSTGGAFF.

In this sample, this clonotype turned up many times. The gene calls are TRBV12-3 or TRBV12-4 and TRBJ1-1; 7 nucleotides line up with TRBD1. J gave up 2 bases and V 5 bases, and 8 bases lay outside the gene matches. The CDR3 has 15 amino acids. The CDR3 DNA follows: TGTGCCAGCAGTACCCCGGGACAGAAAAACACTGAAGCTTTCTTT. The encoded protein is CASSTPGQKNTEAFF.

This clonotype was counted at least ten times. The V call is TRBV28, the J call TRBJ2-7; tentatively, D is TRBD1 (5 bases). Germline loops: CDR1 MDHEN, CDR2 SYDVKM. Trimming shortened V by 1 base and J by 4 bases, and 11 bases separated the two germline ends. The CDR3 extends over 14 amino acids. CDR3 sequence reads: CASSLFSRVYEQYF. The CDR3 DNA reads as TGTGCCAGCAGTTTATTTTCCAGGGTTTACGAGCAGTACTTC. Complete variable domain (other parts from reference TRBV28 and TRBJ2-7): DVKVTQSSRYLVKRTGEKVFLECVQDMDHENMFWYRQDPGLGLRLIYFSYDVKMKEKGDIPEGYSVSREKKERFSLILESASTNQTSMYLCASSLFSRVYEQYFGPGTRLTVT.

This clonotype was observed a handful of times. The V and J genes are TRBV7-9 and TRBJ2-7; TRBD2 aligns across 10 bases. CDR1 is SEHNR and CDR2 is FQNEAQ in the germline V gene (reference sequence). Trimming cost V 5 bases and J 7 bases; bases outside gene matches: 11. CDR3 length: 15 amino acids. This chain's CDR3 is CASSGSGRFESEQYF. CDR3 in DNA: TGTGCCAGCAGCGGTAGCGGGAGGTTCGAGTCAGAGCAGTACTTC.

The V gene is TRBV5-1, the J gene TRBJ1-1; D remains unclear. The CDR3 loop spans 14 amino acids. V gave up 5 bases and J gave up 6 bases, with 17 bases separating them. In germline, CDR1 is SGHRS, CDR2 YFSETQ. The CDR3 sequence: CASRRTTETPEAFF. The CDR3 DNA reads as TGCGCCAGCAGACGTACCACAGAGACCCCTGAAGCTTTCTTT.

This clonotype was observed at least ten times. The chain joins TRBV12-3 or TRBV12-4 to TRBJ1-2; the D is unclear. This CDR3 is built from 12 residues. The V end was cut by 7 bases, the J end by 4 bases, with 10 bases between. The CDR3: CASTNTTYGYTF. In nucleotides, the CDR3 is TGTGCCAGCACTAATACAACCTATGGCTACACCTTC.

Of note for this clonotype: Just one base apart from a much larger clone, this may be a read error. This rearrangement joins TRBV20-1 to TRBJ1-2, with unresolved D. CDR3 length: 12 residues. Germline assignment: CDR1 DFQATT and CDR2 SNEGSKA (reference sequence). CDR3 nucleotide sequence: TGCAGTGCTAGAGATTTGGCAGATGGCCACACCTTC. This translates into CSARDLADGHTF.

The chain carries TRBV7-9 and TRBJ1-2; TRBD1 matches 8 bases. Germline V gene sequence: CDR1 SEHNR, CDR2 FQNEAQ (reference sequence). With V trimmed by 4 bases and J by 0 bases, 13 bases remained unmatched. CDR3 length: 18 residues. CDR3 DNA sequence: TGTGCCAGCAGCTCGTCGGACAGGGCCGGGGGGTCTAACTATGGCTACACCTTC. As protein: CASSSSDRAGGSNYGYTF.

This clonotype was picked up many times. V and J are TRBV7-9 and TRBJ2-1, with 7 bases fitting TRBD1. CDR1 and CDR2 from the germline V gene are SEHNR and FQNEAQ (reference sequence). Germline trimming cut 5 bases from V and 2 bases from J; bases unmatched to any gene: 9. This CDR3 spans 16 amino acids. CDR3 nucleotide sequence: TGTGCCAGCAGCCCATCAACGGGACAGCCCTACAATGAGCAGTTCTTC. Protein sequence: CASSPSTGQPYNEQFF.

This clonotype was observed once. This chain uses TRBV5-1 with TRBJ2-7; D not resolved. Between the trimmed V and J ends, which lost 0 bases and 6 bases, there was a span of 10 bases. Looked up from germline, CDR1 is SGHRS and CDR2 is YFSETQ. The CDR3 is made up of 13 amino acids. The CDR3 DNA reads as TGCGCCAGCAGCTTGGGTCTAGTGAGCGAGCAGTACTTC. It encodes CASSLGLVSEQYF.

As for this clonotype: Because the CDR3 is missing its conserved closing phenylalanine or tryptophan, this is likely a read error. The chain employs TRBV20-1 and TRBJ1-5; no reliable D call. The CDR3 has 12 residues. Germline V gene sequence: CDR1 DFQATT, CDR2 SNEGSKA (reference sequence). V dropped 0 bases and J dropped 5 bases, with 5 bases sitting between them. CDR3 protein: CSARDRDQPQHL. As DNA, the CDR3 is TGCAGTGCTAGAGATAGGGATCAGCCCCAGCATCTT.